The 5 T cell receptor beta chains below come from one sample, sequenced in a study of T-cell reconstitution after alpha-beta-depleted transplantation in children. A library of TCRbeta sequences, prepared with unique molecular identifiers, was generated. TCRdb reprocessed the PCR reads with MiXCR, giving one entry per CDR3 protein. The profile shows approximately 490,000 distinct CDR3 sequences, about 10% of them singletons. Sequences were derived from PBMCs, sampled before TCRalphabeta/CD19-depleted stem cell transplant. All receptors derive from a child aged 2-15 years with inherited bone marrow failure, due to receive a stem cell transplant.

This clonotype occurred many times. This chain joins TRBV20-1 and TRBJ2-7, with 11 bases aligning to TRBD2. CDR1 and CDR2 (germline): DFQATT, SNEGSKA (reference sequence). This CDR3 has 13 amino acids. The ends lost 7 bases at V and 2 bases at J; junction bases unmatched: 4. The CDR3 sequence: CSVPGLAAYEQYF. CDR3 DNA sequence: TGCAGTGTGCCGGGACTAGCGGCCTACGAGCAGTACTTC.

For this clonotype: A clone one base away is much larger, so this may be a read error. The CDR3 DNA is TGTGCCTGGAGTGTAGGAACAAGCGGGGGCTGCAATGAGCAGTTCTTC. It yields the protein CAWSVGTSGGCNEQFF. This sequence joins TRBV30 and TRBJ2-1; 8 nucleotides agree with TRBD2. The germline CDR1 and CDR2 sequences are GTSNPN and SVGIG (reference sequence). The J segment lost 6 bases and the V segment lost 0 bases, leaving 10 bases of the junction unmatched. The CDR3 extends over 16 amino acids.

This clonotype was seen ten or more times. The J gene is TRBJ2-2, the V gene TRBV3-1; D not certain. Trimming pared 0 bases from V and 6 bases from J, leaving 5 bases between. This CDR3 spans 13 amino acids. The V gene's germline CDR1 is LGHDT and CDR2 YNNKEL (reference sequence). The DNA for the CDR3 is TGTGCCAGCAGCCAAGACCAAGCCGGGGAGCTGTTTTTT. Its translation: CASSQDQAGELFF.

This clonotype was detected many times. The genes are TRBV28 and TRBJ1-3; D possibly corresponds to TRBD1 (5 bases). The germline V gene has CDR1 MDHEN and CDR2 SYDVKM. Deletions cut 5 bases from V and 8 bases from J, with 19 bases between. This CDR3 region has 15 residues. For the CDR3, the DNA is TGTGCCAGCAGTCCCCCGGGACGGACTCATTACACCATATATTTT. It codes for CASSPPGRTHYTIYF.

This clonotype was counted only a few times. The chain couples TRBV11-2 to TRBJ1-1; D perhaps matches TRBD1 (6 bases). V lost 5 bases and J lost 7, with 17 bases in between. CDR3 length equals 14 residues. The germline V gene has CDR1 SGHAT and CDR2 FQNNGV. The CDR3 DNA reads TGTGCCAGCAGCCCCATACAGGGCTCAGATGAAGCTTTCTTT. It is translated as CASSPIQGSDEAFF.